This TCR beta chain was recorded in a study of T-cell memory formation after mild COVID-19. Across the study: TCR clusters largely stayed donor specific. Overall study results and limits: Later expanders leaned CD4+, whereas day 15 to 85 contracting clones were balanced CD4/CD8.

TCRdb re-called the 5' RACE reads with MiXCR, one entry per CDR3 protein. The sample records 150,000 to 200,000 distinct CDR3 sequences, 16% being singletons. Per the germline V gene, CDR1 is SNHLY and CDR2 is FYNNEI. The CDR3 is 11 residues long. Between the trimmed V and J ends, which lost 7 bases and 4 bases, there was a span of 4 bases. On this clonotype itself: The antigen remains undetermined.

This clonotype was sampled from an adult woman who had mild COVID-19 (a few samples of this study predate the infection). Cell type and time point are not known. The sequencing sample was made of PBMCs or a T cell subset sorted from them (not recorded which). This rearrangement joins TRBV2 to TRBJ1-4; D unclear. The CDR3 sequence is CASKGNEKLFF. The CDR3 DNA reads TGTGCCAGCAAGGGTAATGAAAAACTGTTTTTT.